A single sample gave rise to the 16 T cell receptor beta chains below, sequenced in a study of breast tumors, draining lymph nodes, adjacent tissues. TCRdb independently ran MiXCR on the multiplex PCR reads; one entry per CDR3 protein. The sample shows under 85,000 distinct CDR3 sequences, roughly a fifth of them seen only once. The lymph nodes were axillary draining lymph nodes from breast cancer patients. The sequencing sample was made of axillary lymph node tissue. Receptors originate from a female donor with breast cancer. Some clones in this sample may be carry-over from other donors' samples.

This clonotype was observed at least ten times. The genes are TRBV9 and TRBJ2-1; no firm D call. The CDR3 contains 14 residues. The germline V gene encodes CDR1 SGDLS and CDR2 YYNGEE. V was pared by 0 bases and J by 6 bases, with 10 bases between. The DNA for the CDR3 is TGTGCCAGCAGCGTAGGTTCTCGGATCAATGAGCAGTTCTTC. This sequence encodes CASSVGSRINEQFF.

This clonotype was recorded at least ten times. The chain carries TRBV5-1 and TRBJ1-2; TRBD1 agrees at 7 bases. V dropped 3 bases and J dropped 3; count of bases not matched to a gene: 5. CDR3 length: 14 residues. CDR1 SGHRS and CDR2 YFSETQ come from the germline V gene. As DNA, the CDR3 is TGCGCCAGCAGCTCGGACAGGACGTACTATGGCTACACCTTC. It yields the protein CASSSDRTYYGYTF.

Turning to this clonotype: This may arise from a read error, as a much more abundant clone is one base away. The CDR3 protein is CASSIGDRPQHF. The CDR3 nucleotides read TGTGCCAGTAGTATAGGGGATCGGCCCCAGCATTTT. The chain combines TRBV19 with TRBJ1-5, with D unresolved. The length of the CDR3 is 12 residues. Germline assignment: CDR1 LNHDA and CDR2 SQIVND (reference sequence). V was trimmed by 1 base and J by 9 bases, leaving 7 bases between them.

This clonotype appeared many times. This chain uses TRBV20-1 with TRBJ1-2; tentative D call: TRBD1 (5 bases). The length of the CDR3 is 9 residues. Germline V gives CDR1 DFQATT, CDR2 SNEGSKA (reference sequence). CDR3 DNA sequence: TGCAGGCGGGGGGTTGGCTACACCTTC. Translated, it gives CRRGVGYTF.

The sample holds many counts of this clonotype. The V gene is TRBV3-1, the J gene TRBJ1-6, with TRBD1 matching over 7 bases. The CDR3 length is 16 residues. Germline CDR1 and CDR2: LGHDT and YNNKEL (reference sequence). Germline trimming cut 0 bases from V and 7 bases from J; bases unmatched to any gene: 6. DNA for the CDR3: TGTGCCAGCAGCCAAGATCCCGACAGGGAGAATTCACCCCTCCACTTT. It codes for CASSQDPDRENSPLHF.

Ten or more counts support this clonotype. The chain uses TRBV28 and TRBJ2-7, with D unclear. Trimming took off 8 bases at V and 5 bases at J, with 10 bases between the two ends. This CDR3 comprises 11 residues. Germline V gene lookup returns CDR1 MDHEN and CDR2 SYDVKM. CDR3 in amino acids: CASSVLDEQYF. The DNA for the CDR3 is TGTGCCAGCTCCGTCTTGGACGAGCAGTACTTC.

This clonotype was counted many times. The rearrangement joins TRBV19 to TRBJ1-2, with a weak D call TRBD1 (5 bases). The CDR3 is 14 amino acids. Germline CDR1 LNHDA, CDR2 SQIVND (reference sequence). Trimming shortened V by 4 bases and J by 3 bases, and 12 bases separated the two germline ends. The CDR3 nucleotides read TGTGCCAGTAGTAGCCCCCCGACAGACTATGGCTACACCTTC. This encodes CASSSPPTDYGYTF.

Turning to this clonotype: With a much larger clone just one base away, this may be a read error. The CDR3 region has the DNA TGCAGTGCTAGTCGGGGAAGATACAAGCAGTACTTC. Encoded protein: CSASRGRYKQYF. The J gene is TRBJ2-7, the V gene TRBV20-1; D may be TRBD2 (5 bases). Germline V gene data show CDR1 as DFQATT and CDR2 as SNEGSKA (reference sequence). The V gene lost 3 bases and the J gene lost 8 bases, with 14 bases spanning the gap. This CDR3 contains 12 residues.

In this sample, this clonotype turned up many times. The chain employs TRBV24-1 and TRBJ2-3; D may be TRBD1 (5 bases). CDR3 size: 17 residues. Germline CDR1 is KGHDR and CDR2 is SFDVKD. V lost 2 bases to trimming and J lost 4 bases, with 18 bases between them. As DNA, the CDR3 is TGTGCCACCAGTGATTCAGGGAAGCCAGGTGGGGCAGATACGCAGTATTTT. Translation: CATSDSGKPGGADTQYF.

The chain couples TRBV6-2 or TRBV6-3 to TRBJ2-1; TRBD2 agrees at 10 bases. With V trimmed by 5 bases and J by 7 bases, 5 bases remained unmatched. The CDR3 spans 14 residues. Per germline, CDR1 MNHEY and CDR2 SVGEGT. CDR3 amino acids: CASSLAGARNEQFF. For the CDR3, the DNA is TGTGCCAGCAGTCTAGCGGGAGCTCGAAATGAGCAGTTCTTC.

The chain has TRBV7-2 and TRBJ2-2; 7 bases map to TRBD1. Germline V gene data show CDR1 as SGHTA and CDR2 as FQGNSA. The CDR3 runs 15 residues. With V trimmed by 3 bases and J by 7 bases, 8 bases remained unmatched. This chain's CDR3 is CASSLGPGTDGELFF. The CDR3 nucleotides read TGTGCCAGCAGCTTGGGCCCCGGGACAGACGGGGAGCTGTTTTTT.

This clonotype has a count of ten or more. The rearrangement links TRBV6-5 to TRBJ1-3; D perhaps matches TRBD1 (5 bases). The CDR3 has 16 residues. The V gene lost 8 bases and the J gene lost 2 bases, with 19 bases spanning the gap. The germline gives CDR1 MNHEY, CDR2 SVGAGI. The CDR3 DNA is TGTGCCAGCCGCATGACCTGGCAGGGAGCTGGAAACACCATATATTTT. Translation gives CASRMTWQGAGNTIYF.

This clonotype was picked up many times. This chain joins TRBV28 and TRBJ2-7, with D possibly TRBD2 on 5 matching bases. V was clipped by 2 bases and J by 12 bases, with 14 bases between them. This CDR3 has 12 residues. From germline, CDR1 is MDHEN and CDR2 SYDVKM. The CDR3 loop is CASSLTSLVLYF. The CDR3 DNA reads as TGTGCCAGCAGTTTAACTAGTTTGGTTCTGTACTTC. Full variable domain (rest looked up from reference TRBV28 and TRBJ2-7): DVKVTQSSRYLVKRTGEKVFLECVQDMDHENMFWYRQDPGLGLRLIYFSYDVKMKEKGDIPEGYSVSREKKERFSLILESASTNQTSMYLCASSLTSLVLYFGPGTRLTVT.

In this sample, this clonotype turned up many times. The rearrangement links TRBV19 to TRBJ2-1, with 10 bases aligning to TRBD1. The CDR3 sequence is 16 residues long. V lost 6 bases, J lost 10 bases, and 15 bases stayed unmatched. Germline V gene lookup returns CDR1 LNHDA and CDR2 SQIVND (reference sequence). CDR3 in amino acids: CASRRGTGDYLTEQFF. The CDR3 DNA follows: TGTGCCAGTAGGAGAGGGACAGGGGACTACCTAACGGAGCAGTTCTTC.

The chain has TRBV19 and TRBJ1-2, with 7 bases identical to TRBD1. Germline V lookup: CDR1 LNHDA, CDR2 SQIVND (reference sequence). This CDR3 region has 14 residues. The trim removed 1 base at V and 6 bases at J, leaving 5 bases unmatched. CDR3 residues: CASSIGTGDNGYTF. The DNA for the CDR3 is TGTGCCAGTAGTATAGGGACAGGCGATAATGGCTACACCTTC.

This clonotype showed up just a few times. J is TRBJ2-1 and V is TRBV4-1; TRBD2 is a possible D gene (6 bases). CDR3 length: 20 residues. With 0 bases removed from V and 0 bases from J, the gap between germline ends came to 21 bases. Germline-derived CDR1 and CDR2 are MGHRA and YSYEKL. The CDR3 DNA is TGCGCCAGCAGCCAAGAGCCCCGGAGGCTAGCGACGAGCTCCTACAATGAGCAGTTCTTC. The encoded protein is CASSQEPRRLATSSYNEQFF.